These 32 T cell receptor beta chains were sequenced from one sample in a study of regulatory T cells in long-lasting Graves disease. Library construction for TCR beta used iRepertoire HTBI primers and Arm-PCR of CDR3 regions. TCRdb itself ran the multiplex PCR reads through MiXCR, one entry per CDR3 protein. Of a few hundred thousand distinct CDR3 sequences listed, approximately 10% are singletons. Time point meaning: newly diagnosed GD, antithyroid drugs for less than 3 months. PBMC RNA was the source of the TCR library. These data were also reused for a study on T cells in Graves' hyperthyroidism and ophthalmopathy.

Source: peripheral blood mononuclear cells (PBMCs), taken at new diagnosis, from a patient treated with antithyroid drugs. The receptor set was obtained from a woman between 18 and 30 years old with Graves disease.

This clonotype was counted at least ten times. The V call is TRBV20-1, the J call TRBJ2-7, with D perhaps TRBD1 or TRBD2 (5 bases each). Trimming pared 3 bases from V and 1 base from J, leaving 22 bases between. The CDR3 is 17 residues long. From germline, CDR1 is DFQATT and CDR2 SNEGSKA (reference sequence). The CDR3 loop reads CSASRGSLSGGSYEQYF. As DNA, the CDR3 is TGCAGTGCTAGTAGGGGATCCTTGAGTGGGGGATCCTACGAGCAGTACTTC.

This clonotype has only a few counts. Germline is not matched at one junction end, which may reflect a read error. The CDR3 DNA is TGCACCAGCAGCCAAAGGGCACCCTATGGCTACACCTTC. Its protein product is CTSSQRAPYGYTF. The chain is built from TRBV4-1 and TRBJ1-2; no reliable D call. Germline V gives CDR1 MGHRA, CDR2 YSYEKL. There are 13 residues in the CDR3.

This clonotype was found many times. The rearrangement uses TRBV20-1 and TRBJ2-3, with D perhaps TRBD2 (6 bases). This CDR3 is built from 15 residues. V gave up 5 bases and J gave up 6 bases, with 21 bases separating them. CDR1 is DFQATT and CDR2 is SNEGSKA in the germline V gene (reference sequence). CDR3 nucleotide sequence: TGCAGTGCTGCCCCCGGGACTTCAGGTCTCGATACGCAGTATTTT. Its protein is CSAAPGTSGLDTQYF.

The chain is built from TRBV24-1 and TRBJ2-3; D is possibly TRBD2 (5 bases). The germline gives CDR1 KGHDR, CDR2 SFDVKD. This CDR3 spans 11 amino acids. The V and J ends lost 7 bases and 4 bases respectively, with 5 bases between them. CDR3 DNA: TGTGCCACCAGACTAGCAGATACGCAGTATTTT. Translation: CATRLADTQYF.

The chain recombines TRBV29-1 with TRBJ1-2; D not certain. The germline CDR1 and CDR2 sequences are SQVTM and ANQGSEA. Deletions cut 5 bases from V and 2 bases from J, with 6 bases between. This CDR3 spans 11 amino acids. The chain's CDR3 is CSVMANYGYTF. The CDR3 nucleotides are TGCAGCGTTATGGCCAACTATGGCTACACCTTC.

Comment on this clonotype: Since a much larger clone is just one base distant, this may be a read error. The chain carries TRBV7-9 and TRBJ2-1, with D possibly matching TRBD2 (5 bases). The end of the DNA aligns better with TRBJ2-7, so the J call may be wrong. This CDR3 contains 14 residues. Germline V gene lookup returns CDR1 SEHNR and CDR2 FQNEAQ (reference sequence). The CDR3 nucleotides read TGTGCCAGCCGGGTCACTAGGGCCTACAATGAGCAGTACTTC. Protein product: CASRVTRAYNEQYF.

The V call is TRBV20-1, the J call TRBJ1-1; D is undetermined. V was trimmed by 1 base and J by 10 bases, leaving 10 bases between them. The CDR3 covers 11 residues. Germline V CDR1 and CDR2: DFQATT, SNEGSKA (reference sequence). The CDR3 coding sequence is TGCAGTGCTAGAGTTGTCCTATTAGCTTTCTTT. Its protein is CSARVVLLAFF.

This clonotype was seen a handful of times. A far larger clone is one base from this, pointing to a likely read error. The chain carries TRBV3-1 and TRBJ2-7; D is unresolved. The J call is doubtful: the DNA matches TRBJ2-3 better. From germline, CDR1 is LGHDT and CDR2 YNNKEL (reference sequence). CDR3 length: 16 residues. The CDR3 nucleotides read TGTGCCAGCAGCCAAGTTCGCGTGTCTGCAGCAGATACGCAGTATTTT. Encoded protein: CASSQVRVSAADTQYF.

This clonotype was seen at least ten times. The chain carries TRBV7-2 and TRBJ1-5, with D possibly TRBD1 on 6 matching bases. In germline, CDR1 is SGHTA, CDR2 FQGNSA. Trimming removed 4 bases at V and 8 bases at J, with 9 bases between. This CDR3 has 12 residues. CDR3 in amino acids: CASSYPGEPQHF. The CDR3 DNA reads as TGTGCCAGCAGCTACCCAGGGGAGCCCCAGCATTTT.

This clonotype was found a few times. The chain joins TRBV5-5 to TRBJ1-2; maybe TRBD1 (6 bases). Germline-derived CDR1 and CDR2 are SGHKS and YYEKEE (reference sequence). Trimming took off 0 bases at V and 4 bases at J, with 13 bases between the two ends. The CDR3 length is 15 residues. The DNA for the CDR3 is TGTGCCAGCAGCTTGGCCGAGGGGGTTGGCTATGGCTACACCTTC. Translating gives CASSLAEGVGYGYTF.

V is TRBV20-1 and J is TRBJ2-7; 9 nucleotides match TRBD2. The CDR3 runs to 14 residues. Germline CDR1 is DFQATT and CDR2 is SNEGSKA (reference sequence). V dropped 4 bases and J dropped 2; count of bases not matched to a gene: 6. In DNA form, the CDR3 reads TGCAGTGCTATATCGGCGGGGGGGCCCTACGAGCAGTACTTC. It translates to CSAISAGGPYEQYF.

This clonotype appeared a few times. The V and J genes are TRBV7-2 and TRBJ1-1, with D unresolved. V lost 1 base and J lost 5, with 11 bases in between. The CDR3 spans 14 residues. The germline V gene encodes CDR1 SGHTA and CDR2 FQGNSA. In DNA form, the CDR3 reads TGTGCCAGCAGCTTAGGCTTGAGGAGTACTGAAGCTTTCTTT. This gives the protein CASSLGLRSTEAFF.

Details on this clonotype: This may be a read error, as it is one base from a much larger clone. This sequence joins TRBV5-5 and TRBJ2-7; D might be TRBD2 (6 bases). V was pared by 0 bases and J by 1 base, with 11 bases between. Germline CDR1 and CDR2: SGHKS and YYEKEE (reference sequence). CDR3 length: 15 residues. CDR3 nucleotides: TGTGCCAGCAGCTTGGGGGGGGTTAAGTCCTACGAGCAGTACTTC. This translates into CASSLGGVKSYEQYF.

In this sample, this clonotype turned up a few times. The chain couples TRBV18 to TRBJ2-7; 9 positions agree with TRBD2. The V gene's germline CDR1 is KGHSH and CDR2 LQKENI. The CDR3 runs 17 residues. V was pared by 1 base and J by 9 bases, with 16 bases of the junction left unmatched. In nucleotides, the CDR3 is TGTGCCAGCTCACCACGAGGCCGACGCGGGAGGGTAGGAGGGCAGTACTTC. It encodes CASSPRGRRGRVGGQYF.

The chain uses TRBV24-1 and TRBJ2-7, with a weak D call TRBD1 (5 bases). From germline, CDR1 is KGHDR and CDR2 SFDVKD. The CDR3 spans 18 residues. Between the trimmed V and J ends, which lost 3 bases and 9 bases, there was a span of 29 bases. The CDR3 spells CATSDPEVPGHLNFMQYV. The CDR3 coding sequence is TGTGCCACCAGTGATCCCGAAGTGCCCGGACACCTGAATTTTATGCAGTACGTC.

This clonotype was detected many times. V usage is TRBV12-3 or TRBV12-4 and J usage is TRBJ2-4, with TRBD2 matching over 9 bases. V trimming: 3 bases; J trimming: 0 bases; junction bases outside the gene matches: 12. The CDR3 totals 19 residues. The CDR3 reads CASSFAGGAVDLAKNIQYF. DNA of the CDR3: TGTGCCAGCAGTTTCGCGGGGGGGGCCGTCGACTTAGCCAAAAACATTCAGTACTTC.

The V call is TRBV18, the J call TRBJ2-3; 14 bases are a match to TRBD2. Germline loops: CDR1 KGHSH, CDR2 LQKENI. Trimming cost V 5 bases and J 0 bases; bases outside gene matches: 4. There are 17 residues in the CDR3. For the CDR3, the DNA is TGTGCCAGCTCATCATGGACTAGCGGGGGGAGCACAGATACGCAGTATTTT. Amino acids: CASSSWTSGGSTDTQYF.

Ten or more counts support this clonotype. This chain uses TRBV20-1 with TRBJ1-1; 7 bases fit TRBD1. Germline V gene lookup returns CDR1 DFQATT and CDR2 SNEGSKA (reference sequence). The V gene end was trimmed by 0 bases and the J gene end by 0 bases; junction bases not matched to a gene: 10. CDR3 size: 17 residues. Here the CDR3 reads CSARDWDSPFMNTEAFF. CDR3 DNA sequence: TGCAGTGCTAGAGATTGGGACAGCCCGTTCATGAACACTGAAGCTTTCTTT.

The CDR3 nucleotides read TGCGCCAGCAGCCCTGCTGGGAATCCCTACGAGCAGTACTTC. Its translation is CASSPAGNPYEQYF. The gene calls are TRBV4-3 and TRBJ2-7; no clear D gene. The CDR3 runs 14 residues. The V gene's germline CDR1 is LGHNA and CDR2 YSLEER. Trimming removed 4 bases at V and 2 bases at J, with 12 bases between.

This clonotype was picked up many times. The chain joins TRBV2 to TRBJ1-5; D is undetermined. This CDR3 has 13 residues. Looked up from germline, CDR1 is SNHLY and CDR2 is FYNNEI. Trimming took 7 bases from V and 11 from J, leaving 18 bases between them. CDR3 region: CASNRRFLGSQHF. The CDR3 DNA is TGTGCCAGCAACCGTCGGTTCCTAGGGTCCCAGCATTTT.

In this sample, this clonotype turned up a few times. The chain joins TRBV7-9 to TRBJ2-5; D could derive from TRBD1 or TRBD2 (5 bases each). CDR3 length equals 17 residues. Germline CDR1 reads SEHNR; CDR2 reads FQNEAQ (reference sequence). The V gene lost 2 bases and the J gene lost 0 bases, with 16 bases spanning the gap. CDR3 amino acids: CASSLSWDGLYQETQYF. The CDR3 nucleotides are TGTGCCAGCAGCTTAAGCTGGGACGGCTTGTACCAAGAGACCCAGTACTTC.

This clonotype was recorded a few times. The CDR3 DNA sequence: TGCGCCAGCAGCCTTCTTTCTAGTAGCAATGAGCAGTTCTTC. This gives the protein CASSLLSSSNEQFF. The rearrangement joins TRBV10-2 to TRBJ2-1; D call uncertain. Germline V gives CDR1 WSHSY, CDR2 SAAADI. V lost 6 bases, J lost 6 bases, and 15 bases lay in between. CDR3 length: 14 residues.

The sample holds many counts of this clonotype. The V gene is TRBV28, the J gene TRBJ1-2; TRBD1 matches 8 bases. Trimming took 3 bases from V and 8 from J; bases not matched to a gene: 8. Germline CDR1 is MDHEN and CDR2 is SYDVKM. CDR3 length equals 14 residues. The CDR3 sequence is CASSLAGTGSGYTF. The CDR3 DNA sequence: TGTGCCAGCAGTTTGGCCGGGACAGGAAGCGGCTACACCTTC.

A remark on this clonotype: Compared with germline, one end of the junction differs, possibly owing to a read error. This chain joins TRBV4-3 and TRBJ2-1, with TRBD2 matching 8 bases. The CDR3 loop spans 16 amino acids. Germline assignment: CDR1 LGHNA and CDR2 YSLEER. The CDR3 sequence is CTSSQSLTSVYNEQFF. The CDR3 nucleotides read TGCACCAGCAGCCAAAGCCTGACTAGCGTATACAATGAGCAGTTCTTC.

This clonotype was recorded a few times. V is TRBV12-3 or TRBV12-4 and J is TRBJ2-5, with D perhaps TRBD2 (7 bases). This CDR3 region has 15 residues. V was pared by 3 bases and J by 5 bases, with 16 bases between. As DNA, the CDR3 is TGTGCCAGCAGTTTTGGTCTAGGGGGAGGGGAGACCCAGTACTTC. Protein: CASSFGLGGGETQYF.

This clonotype was counted at least ten times. The J gene is TRBJ2-2, the V gene TRBV4-3; 8 bases are shared with TRBD1. CDR3 size: 16 residues. The germline V gene has CDR1 LGHNA and CDR2 YSLEER. V dropped 0 bases and J dropped 3; count of bases not matched to a gene: 3. The DNA of the CDR3 is TGCGCCAGCAGCCAAGATTGGACAGGGCACACCGGGGAGCTGTTTTTT. It specifies CASSQDWTGHTGELFF.

With regard to this clonotype: The conserved phenylalanine or tryptophan normally closing the CDR3 is absent here, so this likely arose from a read error. The chain uses TRBV20-1 and TRBJ2-7; TRBD2 aligns across 13 bases. V shed 0 bases and J 5 bases; nucleotides not matched to a gene: 10. CDR1 is DFQATT, CDR2 SNEGSKA, per germline (reference sequence). This CDR3 region has 17 residues. The CDR3 DNA reads as TGCAGTGCTAGAGATTTGACTAGCGGGAGGAGTTCCCACGAGCAGTACTCC. This encodes CSARDLTSGRSSHEQYS.

This clonotype was counted ten times or more. DNA for the CDR3: TGTGCCAGCAGCTTACGGGTGATGAACACTGAAGCTTTCTTT. It yields the protein CASSLRVMNTEAFF. This chain joins TRBV7-2 and TRBJ1-1; no firm D call. The CDR3 extends over 14 amino acids. Germline values: CDR1 SGHTA, CDR2 FQGNSA. V lost 2 bases to trimming and J lost 0 bases, with 7 bases between them. Full variable domain (remainder filled in from reference TRBV7-2 and TRBJ1-1): GAGVSQSPSNKVTEKGKDVELRCDPISGHTALYWYRQSLGQGLEFLIYFQGNSAPDKSGLPSDRFSAERTGGSVSTLTIQRTQQEDSAVYLCASSLRVMNTEAFFGQGTRLTVV.

In its sample, this clonotype was seen many times. This could be a read error, since a much larger clone is one nucleotide away. The rearrangement uses TRBV28 and TRBJ2-5, with 7 bases identical to TRBD1. The V gene's germline CDR1 is MDHEN and CDR2 SYDVKM. This CDR3 contains 17 residues. Trimming removed 2 bases from V and 7 bases from J; junction bases left unmatched: 16. CDR3 protein: CASSLHVLGGFWGTQYF. In nucleotides, the CDR3 is TGTGCCAGCAGTTTACACGTTCTAGGGGGCTTCTGGGGGACCCAGTACTTC.

The V call is TRBV5-1, the J call TRBJ2-2; the D gene is possibly TRBD2 (5 bases). In germline, CDR1 is SGHRS, CDR2 YFSETQ. Deletions cut 2 bases from V and 0 bases from J, with 8 bases between. The CDR3 is 15 residues long. The CDR3 DNA reads TGCGCCAGCAGCTTTAGCGAGACGAACACCGGGGAGCTGTTTTTT. Translated, it gives CASSFSETNTGELFF.

CDR3 residues: CASSAWPWQGDEQFF. The CDR3 bases are TGCGCCAGCAGCGCCTGGCCCTGGCAAGGGGATGAGCAGTTCTTC. V is TRBV5-1 and J is TRBJ2-1; TRBD1 is a possible D gene (5 bases). Germline CDR1 is SGHRS and CDR2 is YFSETQ. This CDR3 has 15 residues. Trimming removed 4 bases from V and 8 bases from J, with 19 bases in between.

This clonotype was seen more than once but under ten times. The chain links TRBV29-1 to TRBJ2-7, with D possibly TRBD1 on 6 matching bases. Germline V gene sequence: CDR1 SQVTM, CDR2 ANQGSEA. This CDR3 is 14 amino acids long. Deletions cut 7 bases from V and 6 bases from J, with 22 bases between. CDR3 nucleotide sequence: TGCAGCGCGACTGGACACCAGGGGAAGGGCGAGCAGTACTTC. Translating it yields CSATGHQGKGEQYF.